These 23 T cell receptor beta chains were sequenced from one sample in a study of T cell responses to AZD1222 COVID-19 vaccine. Some clones are missing from TCRdb's copy, which holds only in-frame ones; the method was immunoSEQ multiplex PCR. Seen here are about 140,000 clones, roughly 91% observed once, and the top ten hold roughly 7.1%. Here the sequenced sample was peripheral blood, taken 28 days after the second AZD1222 dose. The receptors were gathered from an adult who received the AZD1222 COVID-19 vaccine.

The chain has TRBV19 and TRBJ1-4; possibly TRBD1 for D (5 bases). The CDR3 consists of 15 residues. Germline values: CDR1 LNHDA, CDR2 SQIVND (reference sequence). Trimming took off 4 bases at V and 7 bases at J, with 16 bases between the two ends. This CDR3 is CASSTGLLSGEKLFF. In nucleotides, the CDR3 is TGTGCCAGTAGTACAGGGCTACTTAGCGGTGAAAAACTGTTTTTT.

This clone appeared a few times. The chain couples TRBV10-2 to TRBJ1-6; 7 bases fit TRBD1. Germline CDR1 reads WSHSY; CDR2 reads SAAADI. V was pared by 8 bases and J by 9 bases, with 7 bases of the junction left unmatched. This CDR3 has 13 amino acids. The CDR3 reads CASGQDLGSPLHF. The CDR3 DNA sequence: TGCGCCAGCGGACAGGACTTAGGTTCACCCCTCCACTTT.

The chain has TRBV6-1 and TRBJ1-3; no clear D. This CDR3 comprises 14 residues. Germline V gene sequence: CDR1 MNHNS, CDR2 SASEGT. The ends were cut back, 0 bases at V and 4 bases at J, with 7 bases in the middle. CDR3 sequence: CASSEAGSGNTIYF. The CDR3 DNA sequence: TGTGCCAGCAGTGAAGCGGGTAGCGGAAACACCATATATTTT.

This clone has just one count. The chain combines TRBV27 with TRBJ2-3; D call uncertain. V shed 3 bases and J shed 4 bases, with 8 bases lying between them. This CDR3 region has 13 residues. Germline CDR1 reads MNHEY; CDR2 reads SMNVEV (reference sequence). The CDR3 nucleotides read TGTGCCAGCAGTTTCGGGCCGGCAGATACGCAGTATTTT. Translating gives CASSFGPADTQYF.

The count of this clone is one. This chain connects TRBV29-1 to TRBJ2-5; perhaps TRBD1 as D (5 bases). CDR3 length equals 14 residues. Germline CDR1 is SQVTM and CDR2 is ANQGSEA. V lost 3 bases and J lost 2, with 13 bases in between. The CDR3 coding sequence is TGCAGCGTTGAGCCGACAGAGCATCAAGAGACCCAGTACTTC. Its translation: CSVEPTEHQETQYF. Full variable domain (outside the CDR3, taken from reference TRBV29-1 and TRBJ2-5): SAVISQKPSRDICQRGTSLTIQCQVDSQVTMMFWYRQQPGQSLTLIATANQGSEATYESGFVIDKFPISRPNLTFSTLTVSNMSPEDSSIYLCSVEPTEHQETQYFGPGTRLLVL.

The genes are TRBV13 and TRBJ1-1; possible D gene TRBD1, 5 bases. This CDR3 comprises 14 residues. The germline CDR1 and CDR2 sequences are PRHDT and FYEKMQ (reference sequence). V lost 5 bases and J lost 3, with 13 bases in between. The CDR3 is CASSPRGADTEAFF. The CDR3, as DNA: TGTGCCAGCAGCCCCCGTGGGGCAGACACTGAAGCTTTCTTT.

The V and J genes are TRBV30 and TRBJ1-1, with D hard to call. Per germline, CDR1 GTSNPN and CDR2 SVGIG (reference sequence). Trimming removed 0 bases at V and 4 bases at J, with 9 bases between. The CDR3 totals 13 residues. The CDR3 region is CAWSVGDGTEAFF. The CDR3, as DNA: TGTGCCTGGAGTGTAGGAGACGGCACTGAAGCTTTCTTT.

This sequence joins TRBV9 and TRBJ1-6; no firm D call. This CDR3 is 14 amino acids long. The germline gives CDR1 SGDLS, CDR2 YYNGEE. V was clipped by 0 bases and J by 7 bases, with 8 bases between them. The CDR3 sequence: CASSVDGYNSPLHF. The CDR3 bases are TGTGCCAGCAGCGTAGACGGTTACAATTCACCCCTCCACTTT. The full variable domain, with the rest looked up from reference TRBV9 and TRBJ1-6, is DSGVTQTPKHLITATGQRVTLRCSPRSGDLSVYWYQQSLDQGLQFLIQYYNGEERAKGNILERFSAQQFPDLHSELNLSSLELGDSALYFCASSVDGYNSPLHFGNGTRLTVT.

The chain combines TRBV6-6 with TRBJ1-5; D uncertain. The germline CDR1 and CDR2 sequences are MNHNY and SVGAGI (reference sequence). The CDR3 has 13 residues. The germline V and J ends were trimmed by 7 bases and 5 bases, with 12 bases remaining between them. The CDR3 coding sequence is TGTGCCAGCACTCCCGGCAGCGATCAGCCCCAGCATTTT. Protein product: CASTPGSDQPQHF.

This chain's CDR3 is CASSQTPGFAVGNQPQHF. The CDR3 DNA reads as TGTGCCAGCAGCCAAACCCCGGGTTTCGCGGTTGGCAATCAGCCCCAGCATTTT. V is TRBV4-2 and J is TRBJ1-5; D gene ambiguous. CDR3 size: 18 residues. Trimming removed 2 bases at V and 2 bases at J, with 19 bases between. The germline CDR1 and CDR2 sequences are LGHNA and YNFKEQ.

The chain carries TRBV7-2 and TRBJ1-1; D may be TRBD1 (5 bases). Germline assignment: CDR1 SGHTA and CDR2 FQGNSA. The CDR3 length is 15 residues. V was trimmed by 5 bases and J by 5 bases, leaving 18 bases between them. This CDR3 is CASSPLRRGKTEAFF. The CDR3, as DNA: TGTGCCAGCAGCCCCCTTCGACGGGGGAAGACTGAAGCTTTCTTT. Full variable domain (outside the CDR3, taken from reference TRBV7-2 and TRBJ1-1): GAGVSQSPSNKVTEKGKDVELRCDPISGHTALYWYRQSLGQGLEFLIYFQGNSAPDKSGLPSDRFSAERTGGSVSTLTIQRTQQEDSAVYLCASSPLRRGKTEAFFGQGTRLTVV.

The rearrangement links TRBV6-5 to TRBJ1-5; D might be TRBD1 (5 bases). Germline V gene sequence: CDR1 MNHEY, CDR2 SVGAGI. The CDR3 totals 14 residues. Trimming shortened V by 6 bases and J by 0 bases, and 9 bases separated the two germline ends. Here the CDR3 DNA reads TGTGCCAGCAGCCGACAGTATAGCAATCAGCCCCAGCATTTT. Its protein is CASSRQYSNQPQHF.

This clone was observed a few times. The V call is TRBV6-4, the J call TRBJ2-1, with 12 bases aligning to TRBD2. V shed 2 bases and J 7 bases; nucleotides not matched to a gene: 3. Per the germline V gene, CDR1 is MRHNA and CDR2 is SNTAGT. This CDR3 contains 15 residues. The CDR3 DNA follows: TGTGCCAGCAGTGACGCTAGCGGGGGGGCGAATGAGCAGTTCTTC. Its protein is CASSDASGGANEQFF.

The V gene is TRBV30, the J gene TRBJ1-2; D is uncertain. Germline assignment: CDR1 GTSNPN and CDR2 SVGIG (reference sequence). The CDR3 loop spans 17 amino acids. V gave up 4 bases and J gave up 4 bases, with 25 bases separating them. The CDR3 DNA sequence: TGTGCCTGGAAGGAAATCGGGAACGCAGGCCTTGCCTATGGCTACACCTTC. This translates into CAWKEIGNAGLAYGYTF.

This clone was counted once. V gene TRBV2 combines with J gene TRBJ1-4; unclear D gene. CDR1 and CDR2 from the germline V gene are SNHLY and FYNNEI. The CDR3 length is 14 residues. Trimming stripped 6 bases from V and 3 bases from J, with 11 bases between. The CDR3 DNA reads TGTGCCAGCAGACCGGACGGGGCTAATGAAAAACTGTTTTTT. It yields the protein CASRPDGANEKLFF.

This chain joins TRBV9 and TRBJ2-3; TRBD2 might be the D (5 bases). Germline V gene lookup returns CDR1 SGDLS and CDR2 YYNGEE. This CDR3 has 14 amino acids. Between the trimmed V and J ends, which lost 1 base and 2 bases, there was a span of 8 bases. CDR3 sequence (DNA): TGTGCCAGCAGCGTAACGGGATTCACAGATACGCAGTATTTT. Its protein is CASSVTGFTDTQYF.

The rearrangement links TRBV6-5 to TRBJ2-1; D might be TRBD2 (6 bases). Looked up from germline, CDR1 is MNHEY and CDR2 is SVGAGI. V gave up 10 bases and J gave up 4 bases, with 17 bases separating them. The CDR3 has 14 residues. CDR3 in DNA: TGTGCCACCGTTTCGGGGGAAGTTTACAATGAGCAGTTCTTC. Its translation: CATVSGEVYNEQFF.

This rearrangement joins TRBV28 to TRBJ2-7, with D possibly TRBD2 on 6 matching bases. The germline V gene encodes CDR1 MDHEN and CDR2 SYDVKM. Trimming cost V 2 bases and J 5 bases, with 16 bases left between them. CDR3 length: 15 amino acids. As DNA, the CDR3 is TGTGCCAGCAGTTTACGCGGGGCGGGAAGAGACGAGCAGTACTTC. Translated: CASSLRGAGRDEQYF. The complete variable domain, with remaining parts taken from reference TRBV28 and TRBJ2-7, reads DVKVTQSSRYLVKRTGEKVFLECVQDMDHENMFWYRQDPGLGLRLIYFSYDVKMKEKGDIPEGYSVSREKKERFSLILESASTNQTSMYLCASSLRGAGRDEQYFGPGTRLTVT.

The chain employs TRBV5-5 and TRBJ1-2; 8 bases map to TRBD1. Germline CDR1 and CDR2: SGHKS and YYEKEE (reference sequence). Trimming at V came to 4 bases and at J to 3 bases, leaving 11 bases not matched to a gene. CDR3 size: 16 residues. In DNA, the CDR3 is TGTGCCAGCAGCCGACCTTCAGGGGGCAGAGACTATGGCTACACCTTC. Encoded protein: CASSRPSGGRDYGYTF.

The V and J genes are TRBV2 and TRBJ1-6; D gene unclear. CDR1 is SNHLY and CDR2 is FYNNEI in the germline V gene. The CDR3 is 13 amino acids. Trimming stripped 8 bases from V and 10 bases from J, with 15 bases between. This CDR3 reads CASQAAGGSPLHF. CDR3 nucleotide sequence: TGTGCCAGCCAGGCAGCGGGTGGCTCACCCCTCCACTTT.

This chain joins TRBV29-1 and TRBJ1-2; 7 nucleotides agree with TRBD1. V was pared by 6 bases and J by 5 bases, with 12 bases of the junction left unmatched. This CDR3 spans 14 amino acids. Germline loops: CDR1 SQVTM, CDR2 ANQGSEA. The DNA of the CDR3 is TGCAGCGTCGGACAGGTCTCTGGGGATTATGGCTACACCTTC. Its translation: CSVGQVSGDYGYTF.

The rearrangement uses TRBV4-1 and TRBJ2-1; TRBD1 might be the D (6 bases). The CDR3 length is 16 residues. Germline lookup yields CDR1 MGHRA and CDR2 YSYEKL. V was shortened by 3 bases and J by 9 bases, with 21 bases between the two germline ends. The DNA for the CDR3 is TGCGCCAGCAGCCACCCGACAGGTCGATCGTTGTCTGAGCAGTTCTTC. This translates into CASSHPTGRSLSEQFF.

The V call is TRBV19, the J call TRBJ1-1; D gene uncertain. This CDR3 region has 13 residues. V was shortened by 1 base and J by 1 base, with 4 bases between the two germline ends. In germline, CDR1 is LNHDA, CDR2 SQIVND (reference sequence). For the CDR3, the DNA is TGTGCCAGTAGTATAGTAAAGAACACTGAAGCTTTCTTT. Its protein product is CASSIVKNTEAFF.